This T cell receptor (beta chain) was sequenced during a study of blood T cell repertoires in COVID-19 (dated by TCRdb to the early 2020s). For context, the study as a whole: The collaborator samples originated in the United States, Italy and Spain and spanned the acute and convalescent phases of COVID-19. The prospective study material was composed of cDNA or gDNA derived from T cells, B-cell-depleted T cells, or PBMCs. Subjects who had been exposed to COVID-19, were actively infected with it, or had recovered from it provided the deeply sampled blood TCRbeta repertoires that made up the dataset. The repertoires were made available in a free public database intended to serve as a resource for research on the immune response to SARS-CoV-2. Samples came from the ongoing ImmuneRACE study (first 160 participants) plus 1,254 subjects from 6 global collaborators. The sample metadata nearly always contained a de-identified subject ID, COVID-19 status, age in years and sex. Where available, HLA class I and class II types were taken from metadata supplied by the sample provider and were not determined by assay-based typing.

The study at large found these results: The quantity of clinical and demographic metadata differed by source and by participant and was supplied without curation.

Participants in the prospective study were aged roughly 18 to 100 years, lived in over 20 United States geographic areas, and enrolled through a virtual design. Cohort assignment in the prospective study relied on participant-reported clinical history from a screening survey and a study questionnaire. Recovered participants in ImmuneRACE Cohort 3 were defined as having two consecutive negative NP/OP PCR tests, clearance from a healthcare professional, or resolution of symptoms. In the prospective study, whole blood, serum and a nasopharyngeal or oropharyngeal swab were collected from each participant by mobile phlebotomists. Additional blood draws and questionnaires over an approximately two-month period could optionally be provided by prospective study participants. Blood samples from the prospective study were shipped frozen or at room temperature prior to DNA extraction. TCRbeta CDR3 regions were amplified from genomic DNA using the immunoSEQ Assay, a bias-controlled multiplex PCR. The original methods were these. The number of nucleated cells in each sample was estimated from the amplification of reference gene primers within the assay. Sequence reads were collapsed and filtered to measure the absolute abundance of every unique TCRbeta CDR3 rearrangement. Productive Simpson clonality was computed per sample as the square root of Simpson's diversity index over productive rearrangements. TCRdb carries this immuneACCESS record with in-frame sequences only. Its versions omit some clonotypes, under half of them owing to an unresolved V gene in the studies checked, with the rest unexplained. V and J calls and clone size are copied from that table; D and trimming were computed from the DNA. The sample table lists 300,000 to 350,000 clones, about 90% of them with a count of one. The ten largest clones add up to about 5% of the sample.

The cysteine opens and the phenylalanine closes a CDR3 of 16 amino acids. The entry retains the CDR3 DNA only, 48 bases that are in frame from base 1. Taken from the germline V gene (reference sequence), the CDR1 and CDR2 loops are SEHNR and FQNEAQ. V is clipped by 5 bases and J by 4 bases, and the sequence between their germline boundaries is 17 bases long. As for this clone: Its antigen remains unidentified. One base away there is no much larger clone; base qualities are not given.

In this chain, TRBV7-9 is recombined with TRBJ1-4; confidence is insufficient to name the D gene. Sequenced material: PBMCs or T cells enriched from blood (not recorded which). The TCR sequence derives from a man aged 25-45 years who had recovered from COVID-19. The DNA sequence follows: TGTGCCAGCAGCCCCTTTTCGGGTGCGGGTAATGAAAAACTGTTTTTT. This is translated as CASSPFSGAGNEKLFF.